Listed here is a single T cell receptor beta chain. The record originates from a study of blood T cell repertoires in COVID-19. Study context: PBMCs, B-cell-depleted T cells, or T cells were the source of the cDNA or gDNA that made up the material.

Profiled with immunoSEQ multiplex PCR; TCRdb holds only in-frame clones, not every one. The table lists some 110,000 clones, about 90% of them singletons. The CDR3 is made up of 15 amino acids. J gave up 4 bases and V 6 bases, and 10 bases lay outside the gene matches. Germline values: CDR1 MNHEY, CDR2 SVGAGI. This TCR was sampled from a man between 65 and 85 years old who had recovered from COVID-19. Material: peripheral blood. The V call is TRBV6-5, the J call TRBJ1-1; 8 positions agree with TRBD1. CDR3 sequence reads: CASRPDRGWGTEAFF. The CDR3 nucleotides read TGTGCCAGCAGACCCGACAGGGGTTGGGGCACTGAAGCTTTCTTT.